Presented here are 4 T cell receptor beta chains from one specimen sequenced in a study of shared clonotypes between healthy human individuals. Method: immunoSEQ multiplex PCR; TCRdb's copy keeps in-frame clones and lacks some. The table includes over 400,000 clones, roughly 95% detected once. The material sequenced was naive CD4+ T cells sorted from blood. Subset described: CD45RA+ positively selected. The receptors were sampled from a woman aged 30 to 39 in good health.

This clone was seen only once. This rearrangement joins TRBV10-3 to TRBJ2-1; 10 bases are shared with TRBD2. This CDR3 contains 14 residues. Germline loops: CDR1 ENHRY, CDR2 SYGVKD. Unmatched junction bases numbered 7, after V lost 4 bases and J lost 10 bases. CDR3 region: CAISAGLAGVEQFF. The CDR3 DNA reads TGTGCCATCAGTGCCGGGCTAGCGGGAGTCGAGCAGTTCTTC.

The chain joins TRBV5-1 to TRBJ2-3; TRBD2 is a possible D gene (5 bases). Germline V gene lookup returns CDR1 SGHRS and CDR2 YFSETQ. Trimming pared 0 bases from V and 0 bases from J, leaving 11 bases between. The CDR3 consists of 16 residues. CDR3 in amino acids: CASSLGTVFSTDTQYF. CDR3 sequence (DNA): TGCGCCAGCAGCTTGGGGACTGTATTCAGCACAGATACGCAGTATTTT.

The chain is built from TRBV29-1 and TRBJ1-2; the D gene is possibly TRBD1 (6 bases). Trimming removed 1 base from V and 4 bases from J, with 10 bases in between. CDR3 length: 13 residues. The germline gives CDR1 SQVTM, CDR2 ANQGSEA. As DNA, the CDR3 is TGCAGCGTTGAAGTGGGGACAAGCTATGGCTACACCTTC. Amino acids: CSVEVGTSYGYTF.

The chain links TRBV27 to TRBJ2-7; 10 bases map to TRBD1. The germline gives CDR1 MNHEY, CDR2 SMNVEV (reference sequence). CDR3 length: 15 residues. J lost 6 bases, V lost 10 bases, and 15 bases had no gene match. The CDR3 sequence is CATHGTGTGVGEQYF. In DNA, the CDR3 is TGTGCCACCCATGGAACCGGGACAGGGGTCGGCGAGCAGTACTTC.